The following is a T cell receptor beta chain sequence with its context. Its antigen is not identified. TCRdb's table, derived via immunoSEQ multiplex PCR, lists solely in-frame clones and lacks some. The data hold 80,000 to 100,000 clones, with roughly 80% observed a single time. Single viable CD3+CD4+CD8-CD45RO+ cells were sorted as the memory CD4+ T cells. The data were obtained in a study of memory CD4+ T cells and cytomegalovirus serostatus. Regarding the study as a whole: A US-trained random forest predicted CMV serostatus with median AUC around 0.9.

This receptor was taken from an adult in good health and CMV-seropositive. Sequenced sample: memory CD4+ T cells from blood.

The CDR3 nucleotides are TGTGCCAGCAGCGCCTATTTGGGGGGAAGGAGCAATCAGCCCCAGCATTTT. Translating gives CASSAYLGGRSNQPQHF. The chain carries TRBV7-2 and TRBJ1-5, with D perhaps matching TRBD1 (5 bases). Trimming pared 5 bases from V and 1 base from J, leaving 18 bases between. This CDR3 spans 17 amino acids. Germline V gives CDR1 SGHTA, CDR2 FQGNSA.